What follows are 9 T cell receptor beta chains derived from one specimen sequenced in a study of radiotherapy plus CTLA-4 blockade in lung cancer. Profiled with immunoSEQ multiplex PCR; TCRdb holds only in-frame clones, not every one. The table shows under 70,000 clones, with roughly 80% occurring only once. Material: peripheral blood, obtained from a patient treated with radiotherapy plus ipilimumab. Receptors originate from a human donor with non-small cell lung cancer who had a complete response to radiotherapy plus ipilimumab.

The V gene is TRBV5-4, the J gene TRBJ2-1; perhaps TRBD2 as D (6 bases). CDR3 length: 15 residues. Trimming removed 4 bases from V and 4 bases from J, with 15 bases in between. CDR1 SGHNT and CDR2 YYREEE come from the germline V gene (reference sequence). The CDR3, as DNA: TGTGCCAGCAGCGCGAGGGACTCCGGATACAATGAGCAGTTCTTC. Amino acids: CASSARDSGYNEQFF. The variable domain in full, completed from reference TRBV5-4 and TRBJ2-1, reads ETGVTQSPTHLIKTRGQQVTLRCSSQSGHNTVSWYQQALGQGPQFIFQYYREEENGRGNFPPRFSGLQFPNYSSELNVNALELDDSALYLCASSARDSGYNEQFFGPGTRLTVL.

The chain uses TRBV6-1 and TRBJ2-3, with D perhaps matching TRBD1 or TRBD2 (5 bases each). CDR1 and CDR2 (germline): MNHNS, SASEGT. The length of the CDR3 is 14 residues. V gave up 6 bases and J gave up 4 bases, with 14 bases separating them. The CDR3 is CASRYRDGPDTQYF. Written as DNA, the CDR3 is TGTGCCAGCAGGTACCGGGACGGGCCAGATACGCAGTATTTT.

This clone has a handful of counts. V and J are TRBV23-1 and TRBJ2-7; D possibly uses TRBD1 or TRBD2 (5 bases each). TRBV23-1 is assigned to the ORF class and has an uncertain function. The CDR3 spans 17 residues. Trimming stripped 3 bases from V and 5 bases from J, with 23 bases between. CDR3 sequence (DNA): TGCGCCAGCAGTCATCAATTTGAGCTTCCGGGGCTACACGAGCAGTACGTC. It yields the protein CASSHQFELPGLHEQYV.

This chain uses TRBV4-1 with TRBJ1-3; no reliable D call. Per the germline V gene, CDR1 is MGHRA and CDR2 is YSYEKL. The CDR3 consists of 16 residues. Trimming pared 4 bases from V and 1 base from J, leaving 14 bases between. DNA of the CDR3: TGCGCCAGCAGCCGAGATTTTGCGGGGTCTGGAAACACCATATATTTT. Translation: CASSRDFAGSGNTIYF.

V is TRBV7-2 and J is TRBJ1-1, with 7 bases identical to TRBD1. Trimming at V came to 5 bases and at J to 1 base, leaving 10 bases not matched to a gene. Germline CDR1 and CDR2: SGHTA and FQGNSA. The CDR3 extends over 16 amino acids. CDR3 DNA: TGTGCCAGCAGCATCCGCTGGGAGGGGGCGAACACTGAAGCTTTCTTT. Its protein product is CASSIRWEGANTEAFF.

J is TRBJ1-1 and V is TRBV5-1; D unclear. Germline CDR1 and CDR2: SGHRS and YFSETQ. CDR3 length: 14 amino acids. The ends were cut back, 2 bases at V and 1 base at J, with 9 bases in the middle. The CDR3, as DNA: TGCGCCAGCAGCTTTGTTGCGGGGAACACTGAAGCTTTCTTT. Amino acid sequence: CASSFVAGNTEAFF.

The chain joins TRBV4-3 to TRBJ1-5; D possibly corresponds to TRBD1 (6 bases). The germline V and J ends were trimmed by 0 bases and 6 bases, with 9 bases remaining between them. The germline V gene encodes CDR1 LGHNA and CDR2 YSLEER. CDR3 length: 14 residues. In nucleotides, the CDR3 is TGCGCCAGCAGCCAAGAGTGGGGGGCTCAGCCCCAGCATTTT. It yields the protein CASSQEWGAQPQHF.

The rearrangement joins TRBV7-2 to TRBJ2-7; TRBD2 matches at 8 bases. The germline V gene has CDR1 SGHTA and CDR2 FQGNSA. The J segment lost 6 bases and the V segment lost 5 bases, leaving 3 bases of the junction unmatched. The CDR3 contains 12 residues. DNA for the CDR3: TGTGCCAGCAGCCGGGAGGGGACCGAGCAGTACTTC. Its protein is CASSREGTEQYF.

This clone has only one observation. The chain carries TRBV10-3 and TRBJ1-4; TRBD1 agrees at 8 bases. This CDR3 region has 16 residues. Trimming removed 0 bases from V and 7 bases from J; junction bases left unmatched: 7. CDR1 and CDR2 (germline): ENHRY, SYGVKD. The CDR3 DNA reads TGTGCCATCAGTGAGTCGAAGGGGACAGGAGGTGAAAAACTGTTTTTT. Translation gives CAISESKGTGGEKLFF.